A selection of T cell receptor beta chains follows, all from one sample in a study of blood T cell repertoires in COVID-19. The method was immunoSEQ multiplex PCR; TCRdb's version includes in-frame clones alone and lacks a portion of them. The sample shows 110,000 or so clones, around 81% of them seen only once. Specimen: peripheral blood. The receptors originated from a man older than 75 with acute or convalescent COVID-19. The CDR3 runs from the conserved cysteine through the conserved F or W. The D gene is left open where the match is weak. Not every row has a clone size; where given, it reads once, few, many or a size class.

CDR3aa: CASSSGTGLNTEAFF
CDR3nt: TGTGCCAGCAGCTCCGGGACAGGGTTGAACACTGAAGCTTTCTTT
v_gene: TRBV11-2
j_gene: TRBJ1-1
d_gene: TRBD1
abundance: -

CDR3aa: CASSPHRAGELFF
CDR3nt: TGTGCCAGCAGTCCCCATCGGGCCGGGGAGCTGTTTTTT
v_gene: TRBV6-6
j_gene: TRBJ2-2
d_gene: -
abundance: -

CDR3aa: CASSTWGQGVGYGYTF
CDR3nt: TGTGCCAGCAGTACCTGGGGACAGGGGGTGGGGTATGGCTACACCTTC
v_gene: TRBV28
j_gene: TRBJ1-2
d_gene: TRBD1
abundance: -

CDR3aa: CASSPDRGAYNEQFF
CDR3nt: TGTGCCAGCTCACCCGACAGGGGGGCCTACAATGAGCAGTTCTTC
v_gene: TRBV18
j_gene: TRBJ2-1
d_gene: TRBD1
abundance: few

CDR3aa: CASSHGTGEETQYF
CDR3nt: TGCGCCAGCAGCCACGGGACAGGGGAGGAGACCCAGTACTTC
v_gene: TRBV5-1
j_gene: TRBJ2-5
d_gene: TRBD1
abundance: -

CDR3aa: CASSQGGGSRSTEAFF
CDR3nt: TGCGCCAGCAGCCAAGGAGGGGGCTCAAGGTCCACTGAAGCTTTCTTT
v_gene: TRBV4-1
j_gene: TRBJ1-1
d_gene: TRBD1
abundance: -

CDR3aa: CASSRGQVNQPQHF
CDR3nt: TGTGCCAGCAGTCGTGGACAGGTAAATCAGCCCCAGCATTTT
v_gene: TRBV28
j_gene: TRBJ1-5
d_gene: TRBD1
abundance: -

CDR3aa: CASSQVRRATNEKLFF
CDR3nt: TGTGCCAGCAGCCAAGTAAGGCGGGCAACTAATGAAAAACTGTTTTTT
v_gene: TRBV14
j_gene: TRBJ1-4
d_gene: -
abundance: -

CDR3aa: CASSLGPLSGETGELFF
CDR3nt: TGCGCCAGCAGCCTGGGACCCCTCAGCGGGGAAACCGGGGAGCTGTTTTTT
v_gene: TRBV5-1
j_gene: TRBJ2-2
d_gene: TRBD2
abundance: -

CDR3aa: CAGSHNNSPLHF
CDR3nt: TGTGCCGGGAGTCATAATAATTCACCCCTCCACTTT
v_gene: TRBV2
j_gene: TRBJ1-6
d_gene: -
abundance: few

CDR3aa: CASSYRTSAYNEQFF
CDR3nt: TGTGCCAGCAGTTACAGGACTAGCGCCTACAATGAGCAGTTCTTC
v_gene: TRBV6-5
j_gene: TRBJ2-1
d_gene: TRBD2
abundance: -

CDR3aa: CASSLLRDSMNTEAFF
CDR3nt: TGTGCCAGCAGTTTATTGAGGGACAGTATGAACACTGAAGCTTTCTTT
v_gene: TRBV28
j_gene: TRBJ1-1
d_gene: TRBD1
abundance: -

CDR3aa: CASSGRQALAKNIQYF
CDR3nt: TGTGCCAGCAGCGGACGACAGGCGCTAGCCAAAAACATTCAGTACTTC
v_gene: TRBV14
j_gene: TRBJ2-4
d_gene: -
abundance: -